Sequencing of this TCR beta chain was carried out in a study of a mutant IDH1 vaccine in newly diagnosed glioma. Study-level background: Either 4-6 weeks after radiotherapy alone or alongside temozolomide, vaccination was begun. Pretreatment consisted of radiotherapy, temozolomide, or both, with most receiving both.

TCRdb keeps only in-frame clones here, not all; method: immunoSEQ multiplex PCR. The sample yields approximately 60,000 clones, about 85% seen once. The CDR3 consists of 14 residues. V was trimmed by 6 bases and J by 2 bases, leaving 11 bases between them. Germline lookup yields CDR1 KGHSH and CDR2 LQKENI. Note on this clone: Its antigen remains unidentified.

Time point described: week 23, last vaccination. Alongside topical imiquimod, each dose of vaccine comprised 300 ug of mutant IDH1 20-mer peptide. Donor tumors were new WHO grade 3 or 4 IDH1-mutant, ATRX-lost astrocytomas. The chain uses TRBV18 and TRBJ1-3, with a tentative D call TRBD1 (5 bases). This TCR came from a young man with glioma. Source: PBMCs, taken from a glioma patient whose treatment included an IDH1 peptide vaccine. The CDR3 reads CASSRDSTGNTIYF. As DNA, the CDR3 is TGTGCCAGCTCCCGAGACAGCACTGGAAACACCATATATTTT.